This T cell receptor beta chain was sequenced for a study of blood T cell repertoires in COVID-19. About the study: Samples taken during acute and convalescent COVID-19 were collected in the United States, Italy and Spain. T cells, B-cell-depleted T cells, or PBMCs supplied cDNA or gDNA.

Produced via immunoSEQ multiplex PCR; TCRdb's table is partial and in-frame only. The sample gives a few hundred thousand clones, roughly 85% of which show up once; 4% to 6% is in the top ten. CDR3 length equals 16 residues. Germline V gene sequence: CDR1 LNHDA, CDR2 SQIVND (reference sequence). The germline V and J ends were trimmed by 2 bases and 7 bases, with 18 bases remaining between them. Material: peripheral blood. This clonotype originated in a man between 45 and 60 years old with active or convalescent COVID-19. J is TRBJ1-5 and V is TRBV19; a possible D gene is TRBD1 (5 bases). The CDR3 nucleotides are TGTGCCAGTAGTATACGGGAATGGGGGGACCGACAGCCCCAGCATTTT. Protein sequence: CASSIREWGDRQPQHF.